The entry below gives a single T cell receptor (beta chain) sequence along with its context. The data are from a study of radiotherapy plus CTLA-4 blockade in lung cancer. Study context: Disease control was present in around a third of patients, and objective responses in approximately 20%.

Using immunoSEQ multiplex PCR, the repertoire was profiled, and TCRdb retains in-frame clones only, with some absent. The repertoire holds under 35,000 clones, with over 60% as singletons. Trimming stripped 7 bases from V and 4 bases from J, with 11 bases between. This CDR3 region has 12 residues. Per the germline V gene, CDR1 is LGHNT and CDR2 is FRNRAP. The chain combines TRBV12-5 with TRBJ2-7; a possible D gene is TRBD2 (6 bases). Sequencing used peripheral blood, obtained from a patient treated with radiotherapy plus ipilimumab. The TCR sequence derives from a human donor with non-small cell lung cancer whose response to radiotherapy plus ipilimumab could not be evaluated. The CDR3 DNA is TGTGCTAGTGTAGGGACTTTGTACGAGCAGTACTTC. Encoded protein: CASVGTLYEQYF.